This T cell receptor beta chain was recorded in a study of T cells in Graves' hyperthyroidism and ophthalmopathy. Clinical Activity Scores of at least 3, NOSPECS grades of at least 4 and durations under 3 months characterized ophthalmopathy patients. Patients were excluded because of uncontrolled infection, other autoimmune disease, pregnancy or lactation. Each diagnosis was grounded in clinical symptoms, serum thyroxine and TRAb, thyroid ultrasound, and orbital computed tomography. This clonotype was seen repeatedly, ten times or more. TCR beta CDR3 regions were amplified from RNA transcripts. RT-PCR in the first round (using the HTBI primer set) targeted the TCR CDR3. TCRdb passed the multiplex PCR reads through MiXCR, listing each CDR3 protein once. The data hold 400,000 or so distinct CDR3 sequences, with 12% to 15% observed a single time. Material: blood. The source of this sequence is a woman aged 60-75 years with Graves' ophthalmopathy.

CDR3 sequence (DNA): TGTGCCAGCAGCCCGAGGACAGGGGGCGACTATGGCTACACCTTC. Encoded protein: CASSPRTGGDYGYTF. The genes are TRBV3-1 and TRBJ1-2; 11 positions match TRBD1. V shed 4 bases, J shed 3 bases, and the junction held 4 bases outside the gene matches. The CDR3 covers 15 residues. Germline V gives CDR1 LGHDT, CDR2 YNNKEL (reference sequence).